This TCR beta chain was found in a study of blood T cell repertoires in COVID-19. Study-level background: Collection of acute and convalescent COVID-19 samples took place in the United States, Italy and Spain.

The CDR3 totals 15 residues. Germline V CDR1 and CDR2: SGHNT, YENEEA. The V and J ends lost 4 bases and 5 bases, in that order; junction bases with no gene match: 6. TCRdb's table, derived via immunoSEQ multiplex PCR, lists solely in-frame clones and lacks some. Of roughly 200,000 clones listed, 83% are singletons. This sequence originates from a man aged 40-55 years with active or convalescent COVID-19. This chain joins TRBV11-3 and TRBJ2-5, with 11 nucleotides matching TRBD1. Sequencing input: peripheral blood. The CDR3 loop reads CASSSRTGGPETQYF. The CDR3 region has the DNA TGTGCCAGCAGCTCCCGGACAGGGGGCCCGGAGACCCAGTACTTC.